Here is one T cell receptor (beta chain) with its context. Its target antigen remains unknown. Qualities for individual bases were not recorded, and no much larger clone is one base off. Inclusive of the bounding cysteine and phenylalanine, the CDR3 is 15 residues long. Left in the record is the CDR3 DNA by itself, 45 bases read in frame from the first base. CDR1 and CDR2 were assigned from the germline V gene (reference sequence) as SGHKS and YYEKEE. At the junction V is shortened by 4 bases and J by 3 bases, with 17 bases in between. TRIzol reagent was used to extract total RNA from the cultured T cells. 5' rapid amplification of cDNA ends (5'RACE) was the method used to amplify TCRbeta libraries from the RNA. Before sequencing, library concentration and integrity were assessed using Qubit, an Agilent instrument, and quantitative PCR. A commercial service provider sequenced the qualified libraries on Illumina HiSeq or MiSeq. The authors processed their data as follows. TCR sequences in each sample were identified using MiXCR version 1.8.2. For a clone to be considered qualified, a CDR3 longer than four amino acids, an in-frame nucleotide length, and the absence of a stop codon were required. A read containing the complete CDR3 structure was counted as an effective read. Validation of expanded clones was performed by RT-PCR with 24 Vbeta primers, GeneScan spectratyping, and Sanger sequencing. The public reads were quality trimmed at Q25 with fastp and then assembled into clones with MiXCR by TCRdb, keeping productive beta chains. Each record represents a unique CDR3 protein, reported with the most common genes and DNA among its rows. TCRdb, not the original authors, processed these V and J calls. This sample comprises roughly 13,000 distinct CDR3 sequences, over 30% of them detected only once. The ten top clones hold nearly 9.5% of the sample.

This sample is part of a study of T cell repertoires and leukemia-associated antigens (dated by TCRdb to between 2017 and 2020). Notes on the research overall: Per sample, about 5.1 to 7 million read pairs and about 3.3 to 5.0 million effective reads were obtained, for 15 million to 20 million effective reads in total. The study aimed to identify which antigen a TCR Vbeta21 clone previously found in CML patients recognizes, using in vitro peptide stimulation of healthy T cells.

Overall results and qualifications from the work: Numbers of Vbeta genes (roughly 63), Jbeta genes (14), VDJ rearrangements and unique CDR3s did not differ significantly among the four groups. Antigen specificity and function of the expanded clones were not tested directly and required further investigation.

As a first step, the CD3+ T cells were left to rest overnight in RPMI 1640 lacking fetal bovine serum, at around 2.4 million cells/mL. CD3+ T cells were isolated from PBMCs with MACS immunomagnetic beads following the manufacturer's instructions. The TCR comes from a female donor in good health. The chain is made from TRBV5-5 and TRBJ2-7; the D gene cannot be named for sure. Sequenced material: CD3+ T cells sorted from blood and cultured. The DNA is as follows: TGTGCCAGCAGCAAGACGGGCCAGGCCAACTACGAGCAGTACTTC. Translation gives CASSKTGQANYEQYF.